Presented here are 27 T cell receptor beta chains from one specimen sequenced in a study of blood T cell repertoires in COVID-19. Produced via immunoSEQ multiplex PCR; TCRdb's table is partial and in-frame only. The table shows 180,000 or so clones, with about 88% occurring only once. The sequencing sample was made of PBMCs or T cells enriched from blood (not recorded which). These receptor sequences come from a human donor with acute COVID-19. The donor label of this sample is uncertain.

This chain joins TRBV6-5 and TRBJ1-3, with D perhaps TRBD1 (6 bases). This CDR3 region has 14 residues. Germline lookup yields CDR1 MNHEY and CDR2 SVGAGI. V dropped 7 bases and J dropped 1 base, with 11 bases sitting between them. The CDR3 region has the DNA TGTGCCAGCACTTCAGGGGTATCTGGAAACACCATATATTTT. Translated, it gives CASTSGVSGNTIYF.

V gene TRBV3-1 (or the pseudogene TRBV3-2) combines with J gene TRBJ2-7; 10 bases line up with TRBD1. This CDR3 spans 16 amino acids. V lost 0 bases and J lost 6; bases outside the gene matches: 8. Germline V gene data show CDR1 as LGHDT and CDR2 as YNNKEL (reference sequence). In nucleotides, the CDR3 is TGTGCCAGCAGCCAAGAGGTAGGGACAGGGGAACCCGAGCAGTACTTC. It specifies CASSQEVGTGEPEQYF.

This chain joins TRBV18 and TRBJ2-1; 7 bases agree with TRBD2. Looked up from germline, CDR1 is KGHSH and CDR2 is LQKENI. This CDR3 has 14 residues. The V gene end was trimmed by 11 bases and the J gene end by 6 bases; junction bases not matched to a gene: 13. The CDR3: CACTPSGVTNEQFF. The DNA of the CDR3 is TGTGCCTGCACCCCCAGCGGGGTGACCAATGAGCAGTTCTTC.

The chain couples TRBV2 to TRBJ2-4; TRBD2 matches at 10 bases. The CDR3 totals 19 residues. Trimming took 2 bases from V and 1 from J; bases not matched to a gene: 11. CDR1 SNHLY and CDR2 FYNNEI come from the germline V gene. The CDR3 sequence: CASSERRLAGALAKNIQYF. The CDR3 region has the DNA TGTGCCAGCAGTGAAAGACGGCTAGCGGGGGCCTTGGCCAAAAACATTCAGTACTTC.

The chain employs TRBV14 and TRBJ2-1, with 7 bases matching TRBD2. The CDR3 has 14 amino acids. Trimming removed 4 bases from V and 4 bases from J; junction bases left unmatched: 4. Germline lookup yields CDR1 SGHDN and CDR2 FVKESK. The CDR3 coding sequence is TGTGCCAGCAGCCGACTAGCTGGGTACAATGAGCAGTTCTTC. Translated: CASSRLAGYNEQFF.

This clone appeared a single time. V usage is TRBV7-2 and J usage is TRBJ1-2; D is possibly TRBD1 (5 bases). Per the germline V gene, CDR1 is SGHTA and CDR2 is FQGNSA. The CDR3 spans 15 residues. Between the trimmed V and J ends, which lost 2 bases and 5 bases, there was a span of 15 bases. The CDR3 sequence: CASSLTAGSEYGYTF. CDR3 DNA: TGTGCCAGCAGCTTAACTGCAGGGTCGGAGTATGGCTACACCTTC.

This sequence joins TRBV21-1 and TRBJ2-1; no check of the table's D call, TRBD1, against the DNA was made. TRBV21-1 corresponds to a pseudogene. The CDR3 runs to 15 residues. In DNA, the CDR3 is TGTGCCAGCAGCTTGACAGGGAAGGGGTACAATGAGCAGTTCTTC. Amino acid sequence: CASSLTGKGYNEQFF.

This chain uses TRBV29-1 with TRBJ2-3; the D gene is possibly TRBD2 (5 bases). CDR1 SQVTM and CDR2 ANQGSEA come from the germline V gene. V dropped 8 bases and J dropped 1 base, with 7 bases sitting between them. CDR3 length equals 11 residues. The CDR3 nucleotides read TGCAGCTCCGGGGGCACAGATACGCAGTATTTT. Amino acid sequence: CSSGGTDTQYF.

The chain is built from TRBV7-9 and TRBJ2-3; D possibly corresponds to TRBD2 (6 bases). The CDR3 contains 15 residues. V was shortened by 3 bases and J by 6 bases, with 16 bases between the two germline ends. Germline values: CDR1 SEHNR, CDR2 FQNEAQ (reference sequence). CDR3 sequence (DNA): TGTGCCAGCAGCTTCGTCGCGGGGCCCGGGGATACGCAGTATTTT. It specifies CASSFVAGPGDTQYF.

The CDR3: CASSVDAGRSTDTQYF. CDR3 nucleotides: TGCGCCAGCAGCGTGGATGCGGGGCGAAGCACAGATACGCAGTATTTT. The V gene is TRBV5-1, the J gene TRBJ2-3, with TRBD2 as a possible D gene (6 bases). V was clipped by 4 bases and J by 0 bases, with 15 bases between them. Germline CDR1 is SGHRS and CDR2 is YFSETQ. The CDR3 runs to 16 residues.

This clone was detected once. The chain combines TRBV6-5 with TRBJ1-3; D is perhaps TRBD1 (5 bases). V was trimmed by 0 bases and J by 4 bases, leaving 7 bases between them. This CDR3 spans 14 amino acids. The germline V gene encodes CDR1 MNHEY and CDR2 SVGAGI. CDR3 in amino acids: CASSYSGVGNTIYF. Written as DNA, the CDR3 is TGTGCCAGCAGTTACTCAGGGGTCGGAAACACCATATATTTT.

The chain uses TRBV7-2 and TRBJ1-3, with 10 bases identical to TRBD1. Germline CDR1 reads SGHTA; CDR2 reads FQGNSA. The CDR3 contains 16 residues. Trimming took 3 bases from V and 4 from J; bases not matched to a gene: 6. The DNA of the CDR3 is TGTGCCAGCAGCTTTACCGGGACAGGGGCAGGAAACACCATATATTTT. This encodes CASSFTGTGAGNTIYF.

DNA of the CDR3: TGCGCCAGCAGCTCCTACACCGGGGAGCTGTTTTTT. Translated, it gives CASSSYTGELFF. V gene TRBV5-1 combines with J gene TRBJ2-2; unclear D gene. Trimming removed 3 bases at V and 3 bases at J, with 3 bases between. Germline V lookup: CDR1 SGHRS, CDR2 YFSETQ. The CDR3 has 12 amino acids. Based on the CDR3 plus reference TRBV5-1 and TRBJ2-2, the full variable domain is KAGVTQTPRYLIKTRGQQVTLSCSPISGHRSVSWYQQTPGQGLQFLFEYFSETQRNKGNFPGRFSGRQFSNSRSEMNVSTLELGDSALYLCASSSYTGELFFGEGSRLTVL.

This clone was found once. The J gene is TRBJ2-2, the V gene TRBV11-2; tentatively, D is TRBD2 (7 bases). The CDR3 is 15 amino acids. Trimming removed 1 base from V and 9 bases from J, with 15 bases in between. Germline V gives CDR1 SGHAT, CDR2 FQNNGV. As DNA, the CDR3 is TGTGCCAGCAGCTTAGGCGGGGGCGGGCCGTGGGAGCTGTTTTTT. This sequence encodes CASSLGGGGPWELFF. Looking up the rest from reference TRBV11-2 and TRBJ2-2 gives the full variable domain: EAGVAQSPRYKIIEKRQSVAFWCNPISGHATLYWYQQILGQGPKLLIQFQNNGVVDDSQLPKDRFSAERLKGVDSTLKIQPAKLEDSAVYLCASSLGGGGPWELFFGEGSRLTVL.

The chain recombines TRBV7-2 with TRBJ2-5; 10 positions match TRBD1. V dropped 1 base and J dropped 1; count of bases not matched to a gene: 3. The germline CDR1 and CDR2 sequences are SGHTA and FQGNSA. The CDR3 covers 16 residues. The CDR3 region is CASSLGGTGAQETQYF. Here the CDR3 DNA reads TGTGCCAGCAGCTTAGGAGGGACAGGGGCCCAAGAGACCCAGTACTTC.

V is TRBV5-1 and J is TRBJ2-3, with TRBD2 matching 12 bases. This CDR3 region has 16 residues. Germline V gives CDR1 SGHRS, CDR2 YFSETQ. Trimming at V came to 0 bases and at J to 4 bases, leaving 3 bases not matched to a gene. CDR3 nucleotide sequence: TGCGCCAGCAGCTTGGTGGCTAGCGGGGGGGCAGATACGCAGTATTTT. It yields the protein CASSLVASGGADTQYF. The full variable domain, with the rest looked up from reference TRBV5-1 and TRBJ2-3, is KAGVTQTPRYLIKTRGQQVTLSCSPISGHRSVSWYQQTPGQGLQFLFEYFSETQRNKGNFPGRFSGRQFSNSRSEMNVSTLELGDSALYLCASSLVASGGADTQYFGPGTRLTVL.

J is TRBJ1-4 and V is TRBV5-1; 7 nucleotides line up with TRBD1. The germline V gene has CDR1 SGHRS and CDR2 YFSETQ. Trimming at V came to 0 bases and at J to 6 bases, leaving 2 bases not matched to a gene. The CDR3 covers 14 residues. Here the CDR3 reads CASSLEGADEKLFF. The CDR3 region has the DNA TGCGCCAGCAGCTTGGAGGGGGCGGATGAAAAACTGTTTTTT.

CDR3 sequence (DNA): TGTGCCAGCAGCAAAGCGCAACTTTATGGGGCAGGGGGCCTAAACCAGTACTTC. It translates to CASSKAQLYGAGGLNQYF. V gene TRBV21-1 combines with J gene TRBJ2-7; the table calls TRBD1, which could not be checked here. TRBV21-1 counts as a pseudogene. The CDR3 consists of 18 residues.

This chain joins TRBV19 and TRBJ2-4, with 8 bases aligning to TRBD1. The trim removed 5 bases at V and 7 bases at J, leaving 10 bases unmatched. There are 15 residues in the CDR3. Germline V lookup: CDR1 LNHDA, CDR2 SQIVND (reference sequence). This CDR3 reads CASSVLGQGANIQYF. The CDR3 DNA is TGTGCCAGTAGTGTCCTGGGCCAGGGGGCGAACATTCAGTACTTC.

The chain couples TRBV27 to TRBJ2-1; 7 bases agree with TRBD1. This CDR3 spans 13 amino acids. V was clipped by 6 bases and J by 4 bases; unmatched bases: 3. Germline assignment: CDR1 MNHEY and CDR2 SMNVEV (reference sequence). CDR3 in amino acids: CASRGTEYNEQFF. The CDR3 bases are TGTGCCAGCAGAGGGACAGAATACAATGAGCAGTTCTTC.

J is TRBJ2-5 and V is TRBV3-1 (or the pseudogene TRBV3-2); 9 bases fit TRBD1. This CDR3 comprises 16 residues. Germline CDR1 LGHDT, CDR2 YNNKEL (reference sequence). Losses at the gene ends were 2 bases for V and 4 bases for J; bases not matched to a gene: 8. The CDR3 nucleotides read TGTGCCAGCAGCCAATATACACTGGACAGGGGAGAGACCCAGTACTTC. Protein sequence: CASSQYTLDRGETQYF.

This clone has more than one count but fewer than ten. The rearrangement joins TRBV4-1 to TRBJ2-1, with a weak D call TRBD2 (5 bases). Per germline, CDR1 MGHRA and CDR2 YSYEKL. Trimming removed 1 base at V and 7 bases at J, with 11 bases between. CDR3 length: 14 residues. The CDR3, as DNA: TGCGCCAGCAGCCAAGGCCCAAGAGGGAATGAGCAGTTCTTC. This sequence encodes CASSQGPRGNEQFF.

The genes are TRBV6-5 and TRBJ2-5, with 14 positions matching TRBD2. V lost 2 bases and J lost 1; bases outside the gene matches: 0. The CDR3 runs to 16 residues. Germline loops: CDR1 MNHEY, CDR2 SVGAGI. CDR3 region: CASSYGLAGGQETQYF. The CDR3 DNA reads as TGTGCCAGCAGTTACGGACTAGCGGGGGGCCAAGAGACCCAGTACTTC.

This clone was picked up one time. The rearrangement links TRBV19 to TRBJ2-5; the D gene is possibly TRBD2 (5 bases). Trimming removed 5 bases from V and 5 bases from J, with 12 bases in between. This CDR3 is built from 13 residues. Per germline, CDR1 LNHDA and CDR2 SQIVND (reference sequence). The CDR3 DNA is TGTGCCAGTAGTTGGGTTAGCGATGAGACCCAGTACTTC. It is translated as CASSWVSDETQYF.

CDR3 amino acids: CASSLSTASNQPQHF. In nucleotides, the CDR3 is TGTGCCAGCAGCTTATCGACAGCTAGCAATCAGCCCCAGCATTTT. The V gene is TRBV7-6, the J gene TRBJ1-5, with D possibly TRBD1 on 5 matching bases. Between the trimmed V and J ends, which lost 2 bases and 0 bases, there was a span of 8 bases. Per the germline V gene, CDR1 is SGHVS and CDR2 is FNYEAQ. This CDR3 region has 15 residues. Complete variable domain (other parts from reference TRBV7-6 and TRBJ1-5): GAGVSQSPRYKVTKRGQDVALRCDPISGHVSLYWYRQALGQGPEFLTYFNYEAQQDKSGLPNDRFSAERPEGSISTLTIQRTEQRDSAMYRCASSLSTASNQPQHFGDGTRLSIL.

This clone was found once. The chain has TRBV21-1 and TRBJ2-2; TRBD2 is the table's D call and was not checked against the DNA. TRBV21-1 is flagged as a pseudogene. CDR3 size: 23 residues. CDR3 nucleotides: TGTGCCAGCAGCAATGACTACCGGACATCGGGGGGTTGGGAGGGCAATAACACCGGGGAGCTGTTTTTT. Translation gives CASSNDYRTSGGWEGNNTGELFF.

J is TRBJ2-5 and V is TRBV30, with 7 bases identical to TRBD1. V was clipped by 0 bases and J by 3 bases; unmatched bases: 4. Per germline, CDR1 GTSNPN and CDR2 SVGIG (reference sequence). The CDR3 consists of 14 residues. The CDR3: CAWSVIRGKETQYF. In nucleotides, the CDR3 is TGTGCCTGGAGTGTGATCAGGGGGAAAGAGACCCAGTACTTC.